This T cell receptor (beta chain) was recorded in a study of Graves' ophthalmopathy and Graves' hyperthyroidism. Amplification of TCR beta CDR3 regions used RNA transcripts. First-round RT-PCR with HTBI primers preceded a second-round multiplex PCR. TCRdb reprocessed the multiplex PCR reads with MiXCR, giving one entry per CDR3 protein. The table records hundreds of thousands of distinct CDR3 sequences, 20% to 25% of them present only once. CDR1 and CDR2 (germline): MNHNS, SASEGT. The CDR3 is 14 amino acids. The V end lost 6 bases, the J end lost 9 bases, and 15 bases lay between the germline ends. Hyperthyroidism patients were newly diagnosed, under 2 months' duration, aged 18 to 65.

The gene calls are TRBV6-1 and TRBJ1-6, with a possible D match to TRBD1 (6 bases). The TCR originated in a young woman with stable Graves' hyperthyroidism. Some clones in this sample may be carry-over from other donors' samples. Sequencing was carried out using peripheral blood. CDR3 coding DNA: TGTGCCAGCAGCATACAGGGCCCACCTTCACCCCTCCACTTT. Translated, it gives CASSIQGPPSPLHF.